These 9 T cell receptor beta chains came from one sample sequenced in a study of OX40 agonist ivuxolimab in advanced cancers. TCRdb's table, derived via immunoSEQ multiplex PCR, lists solely in-frame clones and lacks some. Altogether about 73,000 clones are present, 90% being singletons, with the ten largest covering 0.4% to 0.55%. Specimen: CD4+ or CD8+ T cells sorted from blood, collected in a trial of the OX40 agonist ivuxolimab. These receptors were obtained from an adult with an advanced solid tumor such as melanoma, head and neck, liver or kidney cancer.

The chain has TRBV6-1 and TRBJ1-1; D unresolved. V lost 5 bases and J lost 11, with 18 bases in between. There are 13 residues in the CDR3. Per the germline V gene, CDR1 is MNHNS and CDR2 is SASEGT. The CDR3 region is CASSSTDRGRAFF. CDR3 nucleotides: TGTGCCAGCAGTTCGACTGACCGGGGTCGTGCTTTCTTT.

The CDR3 loop is CASSPHDGGRSSSPGPHF. CDR3 DNA: TGTGCCAGCAGTCCACACGACGGGGGGCGGAGTTCCTCCCCGGGGCCGCATTTT. This chain joins TRBV28 and TRBJ1-5, with D tentatively TRBD1 (6 bases). Looked up from germline, CDR1 is MDHEN and CDR2 is SYDVKM. V lost 5 bases to trimming and J lost 15 bases, with 35 bases between them. This CDR3 comprises 18 residues.

CDR3 DNA sequence: TGTGCCAGTAGACCAGCAGGGAGGTTGCAAGAGACCCAGTACTTC. This codes for CASRPAGRLQETQYF. The chain uses TRBV19 and TRBJ2-5; D may be TRBD2 (6 bases). Trimming stripped 6 bases from V and 2 bases from J, with 16 bases between. This CDR3 region has 15 residues. In germline, CDR1 is LNHDA, CDR2 SQIVND (reference sequence). Based on the CDR3 plus reference TRBV19 and TRBJ2-5, the full variable domain is DGGITQSPKYLFRKEGQNVTLSCEQNLNHDAMYWYRQDPGQGLRLIYYSQIVNDFQKGDIAEGYSVSREKKESFPLTVTSAQKNPTAFYLCASRPAGRLQETQYFGPGTRLLVL.

The rearrangement links TRBV28 to TRBJ2-5; no reliable D call. Per germline, CDR1 MDHEN and CDR2 SYDVKM. Trimming pared 5 bases from V and 4 bases from J, leaving 5 bases between. This CDR3 region has 11 residues. Written as DNA, the CDR3 is TGTGCCAGCAGTGGTTTAGAGACCCAGTACTTC. This sequence encodes CASSGLETQYF.

Concerning this clone: The junction shows a germline mismatch at one end, possibly a read error. J is TRBJ1-3 and V is TRBV30; tentatively, D is TRBD1 (6 bases). The CDR3 runs 13 residues. In germline, CDR1 is GTSNPN, CDR2 SVGIG (reference sequence). CDR3 nucleotides: TGTGCCTGGAGTGTAAAGGGGGGCAGAGCGTCGGATTTT. Translating it yields CAWSVKGGRASDF.

The table lists this clone with a count of one. The chain combines TRBV19 with TRBJ2-7; a possible D gene is TRBD2 (5 bases). V was clipped by 3 bases and J by 6 bases, with 15 bases between them. This CDR3 is 14 amino acids long. Germline V gene lookup returns CDR1 LNHDA and CDR2 SQIVND (reference sequence). As DNA, the CDR3 is TGTGCCAGTAGTATGCAACAGTTCGCGGGCGAGCAGTACTTC. As protein: CASSMQQFAGEQYF.

The chain couples TRBV5-1 to TRBJ2-2, with D unresolved. Trimming removed 2 bases from V and 4 bases from J, with 3 bases in between. The CDR3 spans 12 residues. Germline V gives CDR1 SGHRS, CDR2 YFSETQ. The CDR3 is CASSLSTGELFF. The CDR3 DNA follows: TGCGCCAGCAGCTTATCCACCGGGGAGCTGTTTTTT. Supplemented by reference TRBV5-1 and TRBJ2-2, the full variable domain reads KAGVTQTPRYLIKTRGQQVTLSCSPISGHRSVSWYQQTPGQGLQFLFEYFSETQRNKGNFPGRFSGRQFSNSRSEMNVSTLELGDSALYLCASSLSTGELFFGEGSRLTVL.

V usage is TRBV9 and J usage is TRBJ2-1, with TRBD2 as a possible D gene (7 bases). V dropped 3 bases and J dropped 9 bases, with 16 bases sitting between them. This CDR3 comprises 14 residues. Germline loops: CDR1 SGDLS, CDR2 YYNGEE. The CDR3, as DNA: TGTGCCAGCAGCGCGAGCGGGACGGGGGCTGAGCAGTTCTTC. Translated: CASSASGTGAEQFF. Complete variable domain (other parts from reference TRBV9 and TRBJ2-1): DSGVTQTPKHLITATGQRVTLRCSPRSGDLSVYWYQQSLDQGLQFLIQYYNGEERAKGNILERFSAQQFPDLHSELNLSSLELGDSALYFCASSASGTGAEQFFGPGTRLTVL.

V usage is TRBV18 and J usage is TRBJ2-2; D unresolved. CDR3 length equals 12 residues. Trimming took 4 bases from V and 10 from J, leaving 10 bases between them. Germline values: CDR1 KGHSH, CDR2 LQKENI. DNA of the CDR3: TGTGCCAGCTCACGAACCCCGCCGGAGCTGTTTTTT. The encoded protein is CASSRTPPELFF. The whole variable domain, remainder taken from reference TRBV18 and TRBJ2-2, is NAGVMQNPRHLVRRRGQEARLRCSPMKGHSHVYWYRQLPEEGLKFMVYLQKENIIDESGMPKERFSAEFPKEGPSILRIQQVVRGDSAAYFCASSRTPPELFFGEGSRLTVL.